The clone carrying this T cell receptor beta chain was recorded a few times. Its antigen is undetermined. The length of the CDR3 is 15 residues. The J segment lost 5 bases and the V segment lost 8 bases, leaving 9 bases of the junction unmatched. Germline assignment: CDR1 SEHNR and CDR2 FQNEAQ (reference sequence). Constant-segment primers served in 5'RACE that generated TCR alpha and TCR beta cDNA libraries bearing sample barcodes and UMIs. TCRdb itself ran the 5' RACE reads through MiXCR, one entry per CDR3 protein. The table includes under 200,000 distinct CDR3 sequences, roughly 12% detected once. The sample belongs to a study of T-cell memory formation after mild COVID-19. Overall study results and limits: There was no confirmation that second-wave clones peaking on day 37 were SARS-CoV-2 specific.

The source material was PBMCs or a T cell subset sorted from them (not recorded which). The J gene is TRBJ1-6, the V gene TRBV7-9, with 7 bases matching TRBD1. The TCR originated in a man between 18 and 35 years old who had mild COVID-19 (a few samples of this study predate the infection). Cell type and time point are not known. The CDR3 sequence is CASSWGQRNNSPLHF. The DNA for the CDR3 is TGTGCCAGCTCCTGGGGACAGAGAAATAATTCACCCCTCCACTTT.